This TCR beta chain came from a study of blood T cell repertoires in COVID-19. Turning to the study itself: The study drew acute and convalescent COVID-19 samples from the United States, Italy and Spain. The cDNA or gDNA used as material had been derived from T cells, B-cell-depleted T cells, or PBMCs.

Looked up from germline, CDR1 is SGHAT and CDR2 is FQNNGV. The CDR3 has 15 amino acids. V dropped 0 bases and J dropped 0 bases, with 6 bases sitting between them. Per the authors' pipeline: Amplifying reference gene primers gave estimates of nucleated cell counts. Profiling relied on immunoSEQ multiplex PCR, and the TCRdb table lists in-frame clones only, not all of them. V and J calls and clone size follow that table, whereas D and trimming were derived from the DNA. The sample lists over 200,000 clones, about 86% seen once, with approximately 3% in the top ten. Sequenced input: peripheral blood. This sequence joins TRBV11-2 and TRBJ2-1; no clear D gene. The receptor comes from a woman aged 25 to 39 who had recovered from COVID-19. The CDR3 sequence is CASSLDPGSYNEQFF. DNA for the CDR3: TGTGCCAGCAGCTTAGATCCGGGCTCCTACAATGAGCAGTTCTTC.